What follows are 2 T cell receptor beta chains derived from one specimen sequenced in a study of blood T cell repertoires in COVID-19. Assay used: immunoSEQ multiplex PCR; TCRdb lists only in-frame clones, some missing. The sample consists of around 200,000 clones, around nine tenths of them appearing once. The sequencing input was peripheral blood. All receptors come from a young woman who had recovered from COVID-19.

The gene calls are TRBV11-2 and TRBJ2-1; the match to TRBD2 covers 8 bases. Germline trimming cut 1 base from V and 9 bases from J; bases unmatched to any gene: 5. The V gene's germline CDR1 is SGHAT and CDR2 FQNNGV. The CDR3 sequence is 14 residues long. The CDR3 here is CASSLVGRALEQFF. DNA of the CDR3: TGTGCCAGCAGCTTAGTCGGGAGGGCCCTTGAGCAGTTCTTC.

V is TRBV19 and J is TRBJ2-1; 8 bases match TRBD2. Germline loops: CDR1 LNHDA, CDR2 SQIVND (reference sequence). V dropped 7 bases and J dropped 0; count of bases not matched to a gene: 17. The CDR3 has 19 amino acids. The CDR3 DNA reads as TGTGCCAGTACACCGCAACTAGCGGCAAAGCACCCCTCCTACAATGAGCAGTTCTTC. It is translated as CASTPQLAAKHPSYNEQFF.